The rows below give T cell receptor beta chains drawn from one sample of a study of post-analysis software for immune sequencing data. MiXCR, run by TCRdb on the PCR reads, gives a single entry per CDR3 protein. The data contain about 810,000 distinct CDR3 sequences, approximately 50% of them seen just once; the ten biggest clones take up 4% to 5.5%. The specimen sequenced was blood. These receptors were obtained from a girl aged 10-17 years with multiple sclerosis. CDR3s include the opening cysteine and the closing phenylalanine or tryptophan. Fields, in order: D gene, J gene, V gene, clone size, CDR3 DNA, CDR3 protein. A D gene is named only where the DNA matches it firmly. Clone sizes are given selectively: once, few, many, or a class where the clone is expanded.

D: NA
J: TRBJ2-5
V: TRBV5-1
size: once
DNA: TGCGCCAGCAGCCTGGGGGGGCCCGTACGAGAGACCCAGTACTTC
CDR3: CASSLGGPVRETQYF

D: TRBD1
J: TRBJ2-7
V: TRBV7-8
size: few
DNA: TGTGCCAGCAGAAGAGGGACAGGGGCCACATACGAGCAGTACTTC
CDR3: CASRRGTGATYEQYF

D: NA
J: TRBJ2-1
V: TRBV12-3/TRBV12-4
size: few
DNA: TGTGCCAGCAGTTGGACCCATGAGCAGTTCTTC
CDR3: CASSWTHEQFF

D: TRBD1
J: TRBJ2-3
V: TRBV3-1
size: NA
DNA: TGTGCCAGCAGCCAACTGGACAGGGATACGCAGTATTTT
CDR3: CASSQLDRDTQYF

D: TRBD2
J: TRBJ2-7
V: TRBV5-4
size: NA
DNA: TGTGCCAGCACCCCTAGCGGGGGTGACCCCTACGAGCAGTACTTC
CDR3: CASTPSGGDPYEQYF

D: TRBD1
J: TRBJ2-4
V: TRBV10-3
size: NA
DNA: TGTGCCATCAAGGCCGTGGACAGGCAAAATCAGCAGTACTTC
CDR3: CAIKAVDRQNQQYF

D: NA
J: TRBJ2-5
V: TRBV6-1
size: NA
DNA: TGTGCCAGCACTCTCCGAACAGCTTCCCAAGAGACCCAGTACTTC
CDR3: CASTLRTASQETQYF

D: TRBD2
J: TRBJ2-5
V: TRBV7-3
size: once
DNA: TGTGCCAGCAGCCGGGGGACTAGCGGGAGGCTAACTCAAGAGACCCAGTACTTC
CDR3: CASSRGTSGRLTQETQYF

D: NA
J: TRBJ1-2
V: TRBV14
size: few
DNA: TGTGCCAGCAGCCAAGGGGGCATCGGCTATGGCTACACCTTC
CDR3: CASSQGGIGYGYTF

D: TRBD1
J: TRBJ2-7
V: TRBV29-1
size: NA
DNA: TGCAGCGTTGGGGACAGCCGCTACGAGCAGTACTTC
CDR3: CSVGDSRYEQYF

D: NA
J: TRBJ1-4
V: TRBV10-3
size: once
DNA: TGTGCCATCAGTCCTACTTCAACTAATGAAAAACTGTTTTTT
CDR3: CAISPTSTNEKLFF

D: NA
J: TRBJ2-7
V: TRBV12-3/TRBV12-4
size: few
DNA: TGTGCCAGCCGACGGAACAGGGCCACCTACGAGCAGTACTTC
CDR3: CASRRNRATYEQYF

D: NA
J: TRBJ2-7
V: TRBV7-9
size: NA
DNA: TGTGCCAGCAGCATCCGGGACAACGCCTACGAGCAGTACTTC
CDR3: CASSIRDNAYEQYF

D: TRBD1
J: TRBJ1-2
V: TRBV6-6
size: NA
DNA: TGTGCCAGCAGTTACTCGGGACAGGCGAACTATGGCTACACCTTC
CDR3: CASSYSGQANYGYTF

D: TRBD2
J: TRBJ2-1
V: TRBV7-8
size: NA
DNA: TGTGCCAGCAGCCCCTACCCCGGGACTAGCGGGGGGTACCAGCAGTTCTTC
CDR3: CASSPYPGTSGGYQQFF

D: NA
J: TRBJ1-5
V: TRBV5-1
size: NA
DNA: TGCGCCAGCAGCCAGGGTTCAGGGAGCAATCAGCCCCAGCATTTT
CDR3: CASSQGSGSNQPQHF